This TCR beta chain was recorded in a study of blood T cell repertoires in COVID-19 (TCRdb year 2020). With respect to the entire study: The collaborator samples originated in the United States, Italy and Spain and spanned the acute and convalescent phases of COVID-19. The prospective study material was composed of cDNA or gDNA derived from T cells, B-cell-depleted T cells, or PBMCs. Deeply sampled blood TCRbeta repertoires from subjects exposed to, actively infected with, or recovered from COVID-19 were included in the dataset. The repertoires were made available in a free public database intended to serve as a resource for research on the immune response to SARS-CoV-2. Samples came from the ongoing ImmuneRACE study (first 160 participants) plus 1,254 subjects from 6 global collaborators. A de-identified subject ID, COVID-19 status, age in years and sex were almost always included in the sample metadata. Where HLA class I and class II types were available, the types were taken from metadata supplied by the sample provider, not from assay-based typing. Overall results and qualifications from the work: How much clinical and demographic metadata was included differed by source and by participant, and the metadata was provided uncurated.

Via the germline V gene, CDR1 is KGHSH and CDR2 LQKENI. Relative to germline, V is 5 bases shorter and J is 0 bases shorter, with 13 bases between their ends. From the cysteine up to the phenylalanine, the CDR3 has a length of 16 residues. Only CDR3 DNA remains: 48 bases, in frame from the first base. Of note for this clone: Its antigen has not been determined. No per-base quality is available; no much larger clone lies one base away.

Collaborating institutions collected whole blood in K2EDTA tubes following their own protocols. For TCRbeta analysis, collaborator samples were shipped as frozen whole blood, as isolated PBMCs, or as DNA extracted from either sample type. The immunoSEQ Assay, a bias-controlled multiplex PCR, was used to amplify TCRbeta CDR3 regions from genomic DNA. As for how the authors treated the data: Nucleated cell counts per sample were estimated from amplification of reference gene primers within the assay. To quantify the absolute abundance of each unique TCRbeta CDR3 rearrangement, sequence reads were collapsed and filtered. For each sample, productive Simpson clonality was calculated by taking the square root of Simpson's diversity index across productive rearrangements. The clones in this table, taken by TCRdb from immuneACCESS, are in-frame only. Not every clone is retained; where verified, under half of the shortfall comes from an unresolved V gene, and the cause of the rest is unknown. That table supplies the V and J calls and clone size; D and trimming were determined from the DNA. This sample lists 230,000 or so clones; over 75% were detected once. Roughly 2% of the sample belongs to the ten largest clones.

Recombination connected TRBV18 to TRBJ2-2; the D gene cannot be named for sure. The specimen sequenced was peripheral blood. The receptor comes from a man in his forties or fifties with active or convalescent COVID-19. The CDR3 has the sequence CASSTAVRSNTGELFF. The DNA is as follows: TGTGCCAGCTCAACTGCGGTGAGGTCGAACACCGGGGAGCTGTTTTTT.